This record concerns one TCR beta chain sequence. The data belong to a study of blood T cell repertoires in COVID-19. Whole-study context: Sample material is recorded as cDNA or gDNA derived from T cells, B-cell-depleted T cells, or PBMCs.

Assay: immunoSEQ multiplex PCR; the TCRdb copy retains only in-frame clones and omits some. The profile covers about 210,000 clones, with about 87% appearing a single time and about 9.4% taken by the ten largest. Individuals aged 18 to 89 years were recruited from roughly 23 US areas. Germline CDR1 KGHDR, CDR2 SFDVKD. CDR3 length equals 14 residues. Deletions cut 7 bases from V and 1 base from J, with 12 bases between. The specimen sequenced was PBMCs or T cells enriched from blood (not recorded which). The source is a man between 18 and 35 years old with acute COVID-19. V is TRBV24-1 and J is TRBJ1-1, with unresolved D. The CDR3 bases are TGTGCCACCAGAGGCTTACGGGGGAACACTGAAGCTTTCTTT. Its translation is CATRGLRGNTEAFF.